This T cell receptor beta chain was identified during a study of cytomegalovirus exposure and HLA in healthy donors. About the study: A data release that came early held some 79 million unique TCRs from HLA-typed donors.

With 0 bases clipped from V and 5 bases from J, the junction kept 11 bases outside the gene matches. Germline lookup yields CDR1 SGHRS and CDR2 YFSETQ. CDR3 length: 17 residues. Study outcomes and limitations: Across donors, sequencing depth was assumed by presence/absence analyses to be roughly uniform. Through in vitro validation, three CMV-associated chains were shown to be specific for CMV antigens.

As regards this clone: The antigen is undetermined.

The PCR had 60 Vbeta and 13 Jbeta primers. Some clones are missing from TCRdb's copy, which holds only in-frame ones; the method was immunoSEQ multiplex PCR. Of fewer than 200,000 clones listed, roughly 87% are singletons. This sequence was found in a boy younger than 10 in good health and CMV-seronegative. The rearrangement links TRBV5-1 to TRBJ2-5; 9 nucleotides align to TRBD2. Sequenced sample: PBMCs. This CDR3 reads CASSLAGLAGLIETQYF. The CDR3 region has the DNA TGCGCCAGCAGCTTGGCCGGGCTAGCGGGATTGATTGAGACCCAGTACTTC.